This TCR beta chain was sequenced during a study of cytomegalovirus exposure and HLA in healthy donors. Study-wide findings and caveats: A later analysis found that most CMV-associated TCR beta chains appeared HLA-restricted. Other equally common chains were less clonally expanded than HLA-associated TCR beta chains, a later analysis showed. Across donors, presence/absence analyses took sequencing depth to be roughly uniform. In an earlier analysis, in some 500 donors, most V segments appeared productive either ~87% or ~30% of the time.

V gave up 0 bases and J gave up 8 bases; unmatched junction bases: 4. This CDR3 has 13 amino acids. Germline V gives CDR1 SGHDT, CDR2 YYEEEE. With regard to this clone: No antigen is known for it.

Researchers ran the PCR with 60 Vbeta and 13 Jbeta primers. TCRdb's table, derived via immunoSEQ multiplex PCR, lists solely in-frame clones and lacks some. Among 150,000 or so clones listed, roughly 88% were seen once. The chain is built from TRBV5-6 and TRBJ1-2; TRBD1 agrees at 7 bases. This receptor was taken from a man in his fifties or sixties in good health and CMV-seropositive. The sample was PBMCs. In nucleotides, the CDR3 is TGTGCCAGCAGCTTGGGCAGGGGGGAAGGCTACACCTTC. Translated: CASSLGRGEGYTF.